Shown below are 25 T cell receptor beta chains from a single sample sequenced in a study of cytomegalovirus exposure and HLA in healthy donors. 60 Vbeta and 13 Jbeta primers were used in PCR. The protocol was immunoSEQ multiplex PCR, while the TCRdb copy is restricted to in-frame clones and leaves out a portion. The sample includes some 180,000 clones, 75% to 80% of them seen just once. Source material: PBMCs. Receptor source: a female donor in good health and CMV-seronegative.

J is TRBJ2-3 and V is TRBV29-1, with 10 positions matching TRBD1. CDR1 is SQVTM and CDR2 is ANQGSEA in the germline V gene. The CDR3 sequence is 13 residues long. V lost 7 bases, J lost 1 base, and 2 bases stayed unmatched. The CDR3 loop reads CSGDRGGTDTQYF. CDR3 bases: TGCAGCGGGGACAGGGGCGGCACAGATACGCAGTATTTT.

The chain has TRBV11-1 and TRBJ1-1; TRBD1 is a possible D gene (6 bases). Germline loops: CDR1 SGHAT, CDR2 FQDESV (reference sequence). V lost 2 bases and J lost 1, with 8 bases in between. The CDR3 totals 14 residues. The CDR3 DNA follows: TGTGCCAGCAGCTTAAGGGGGAAGAACACTGAAGCTTTCTTT. Amino acid sequence: CASSLRGKNTEAFF. The full variable domain, with the rest looked up from reference TRBV11-1 and TRBJ1-1, is EAEVAQSPRYKITEKSQAVAFWCDPISGHATLYWYRQILGQGPELLVQFQDESVVDDSQLPKDRFSAERLKGVDSTLKIQPAELGDSAMYLCASSLRGKNTEAFFGQGTRLTVV.

This clone occurred once. This chain links TRBV5-6 with TRBJ2-1; 8 bases align to TRBD2. J lost 7 bases, V lost 4 bases, and 7 bases had no gene match. The CDR3 is made up of 14 amino acids. Germline V gene sequence: CDR1 SGHDT, CDR2 YYEEEE. Here the CDR3 reads CASSHPGLGNEQFF. CDR3 DNA: TGTGCCAGCAGCCATCCGGGACTAGGGAATGAGCAGTTCTTC.

The CDR3 DNA follows: TGTGCCACCGGGGGGTTAAACACTGAAGCTTTCTTT. Residues: CATGGLNTEAFF. This chain links TRBV7-9 with TRBJ1-1, with a possible D match to TRBD1 (5 bases). V was clipped by 10 bases and J by 2 bases, with 11 bases between them. The CDR3 sequence is 12 residues long. The germline gives CDR1 SEHNR, CDR2 FQNEAQ (reference sequence).

The chain couples TRBV6-1 to TRBJ1-2; D is unclear. This CDR3 has 15 residues. V lost 1 base to trimming and J lost 2 bases, with 11 bases between them. Germline CDR1 MNHNS, CDR2 SASEGT. CDR3: CASSEGAVLNYGYTF. DNA of the CDR3: TGTGCCAGCAGTGAAGGAGCGGTATTAAACTATGGCTACACCTTC.

This chain connects TRBV28 to TRBJ2-4; D is perhaps TRBD1 (6 bases). The V and J ends lost 9 bases and 5 bases respectively, with 14 bases between them. Per germline, CDR1 MDHEN and CDR2 SYDVKM. This CDR3 has 13 amino acids. CDR3 sequence: CASKQGRENIQYF. The CDR3 DNA reads as TGTGCCAGTAAACAGGGACGGGAAAACATTCAGTACTTC.

This chain links TRBV11-2 with TRBJ1-1; D gene uncertain. The V and J ends lost 5 bases and 0 bases respectively, with 19 bases between them. This CDR3 has 17 residues. Germline V gene sequence: CDR1 SGHAT, CDR2 FQNNGV. CDR3 protein: CASSPFRQKAMNTEAFF. The DNA of the CDR3 is TGTGCCAGCAGCCCCTTCAGGCAGAAAGCTATGAACACTGAAGCTTTCTTT.

DNA for the CDR3: TGTGCCAGCAGCTTAGCTAGCGGGAGGTCTATAGATGAGCAGTTCTTC. The encoded protein is CASSLASGRSIDEQFF. The V gene is TRBV7-2, the J gene TRBJ2-1; TRBD2 agrees at 10 bases. CDR1 is SGHTA and CDR2 is FQGNSA in the germline V gene. The CDR3 contains 16 residues. V lost 0 bases to trimming and J lost 8 bases; unmatched junction nucleotides: 7.

The V gene is TRBV7-3, the J gene TRBJ2-1; possibly TRBD1 for D (5 bases). Germline loops: CDR1 SGHTA, CDR2 FQGTGA. V lost 0 bases and J lost 3, with 9 bases in between. This CDR3 is built from 15 residues. The CDR3 loop reads CASSLTGDSYNEQFF. The DNA for the CDR3 is TGTGCCAGCAGCTTAACAGGAGACAGCTACAATGAGCAGTTCTTC.

The rearrangement uses TRBV5-8 and TRBJ2-1, with a possible D match to TRBD1 (5 bases). The V end was cut by 6 bases, the J end by 1 base, with 8 bases between. The CDR3 is made up of 13 amino acids. From germline, CDR1 is SGHTS and CDR2 YDEGEE. This CDR3 reads CASNRYSYNEQFF. The CDR3 DNA sequence: TGTGCCAGCAACAGGTATTCCTACAATGAGCAGTTCTTC.

This sequence joins TRBV5-6 and TRBJ1-5, with a weak D call TRBD1 (5 bases). The V end was cut by 4 bases, the J end by 5 bases, with 10 bases between. CDR3 length equals 13 residues. Germline CDR1 reads SGHDT; CDR2 reads YYEEEE. This CDR3 is CASSLSGYQPQHF. The CDR3 DNA is TGTGCCAGCAGCCTCTCAGGGTATCAGCCCCAGCATTTT.

This chain uses TRBV5-4 with TRBJ2-1; 14 bases are shared with TRBD2. Trimming removed 3 bases from V and 8 bases from J; junction bases left unmatched: 4. CDR1 SGHNT and CDR2 YYREEE come from the germline V gene (reference sequence). CDR3 size: 15 residues. CDR3 amino acids: CASSSGTSGRYEQFF. CDR3 nucleotide sequence: TGTGCCAGCAGCTCCGGGACTAGCGGGAGATATGAGCAGTTCTTC. The full variable domain, with the rest looked up from reference TRBV5-4 and TRBJ2-1, is ETGVTQSPTHLIKTRGQQVTLRCSSQSGHNTVSWYQQALGQGPQFIFQYYREEENGRGNFPPRFSGLQFPNYSSELNVNALELDDSALYLCASSSGTSGRYEQFFGPGTRLTVL.

The chain recombines TRBV28 with TRBJ2-5, with D possibly TRBD2 on 6 matching bases. The J call may be mistaken, given a closer DNA end match to TRBJ2-7. The CDR3 has 16 residues. CDR1 and CDR2 from the germline V gene are MDHEN and SYDVKM. In DNA, the CDR3 is TGTGCCAGCAGAACCGGAACGGGACTCAGTGACTACGAGCAGTACTTC. Its protein product is CASRTGTGLSDYEQYF.

The genes are TRBV9 and TRBJ2-3; D is perhaps TRBD2 (5 bases). Germline V CDR1 and CDR2: SGDLS, YYNGEE. Trimming took off 2 bases at V and 3 bases at J, with 19 bases between the two ends. This CDR3 has 17 residues. The CDR3 loop is CASSVEGRAGTTDTQYF. The DNA for the CDR3 is TGTGCCAGCAGCGTCGAGGGTAGGGCGGGCACTACAGATACGCAGTATTTT.

The rearrangement links TRBV15 to TRBJ2-2, with D possibly matching TRBD1 (6 bases). CDR3 length: 17 amino acids. V gave up 5 bases and J gave up 3 bases, with 19 bases separating them. Looked up from germline, CDR1 is LNHNV and CDR2 is YYDKDF (reference sequence). In DNA form, the CDR3 reads TGTGCCACCAGCGCCCTAGGGGGTCGCGGTTACACCGGGGAGCTGTTTTTT. It specifies CATSALGGRGYTGELFF.

The CDR3 bases are TGTGCCGGACGGGACTCTGGCAATCAGCCCCAGCATTTT. Its protein is CAGRDSGNQPQHF. J is TRBJ1-5 and V is TRBV6-1; TRBD1 is a possible D gene (5 bases). CDR1 is MNHNS and CDR2 is SASEGT in the germline V gene. The CDR3 covers 13 residues. V lost 11 bases, J lost 2 bases, and 13 bases lay in between.

V gene TRBV19 combines with J gene TRBJ2-2; no definite D call. The CDR3 has 14 amino acids. Looked up from germline, CDR1 is LNHDA and CDR2 is SQIVND (reference sequence). With 5 bases removed from V and 4 bases from J, the gap between germline ends came to 11 bases. CDR3 amino acids: CASSGLQVTGELFF. The CDR3 DNA reads as TGTGCCAGTAGTGGCTTGCAGGTCACCGGGGAGCTGTTTTTT.

The chain has TRBV7-9 and TRBJ1-1; no clear D gene. Looked up from germline, CDR1 is SEHNR and CDR2 is FQNEAQ (reference sequence). The V and J ends lost 1 base and 7 bases respectively, with 10 bases between them. CDR3 length: 13 residues. The CDR3: CASSLVRGNEAFF. Here the CDR3 DNA reads TGTGCCAGCAGCTTAGTGCGGGGTAATGAAGCTTTCTTT.

The V gene is TRBV29-1, the J gene TRBJ1-1; D unresolved. The CDR3 contains 13 residues. V lost 2 bases to trimming and J lost 3 bases, with 10 bases between them. CDR1 and CDR2 (germline): SQVTM, ANQGSEA. The DNA of the CDR3 is TGCAGCGTTGAAATGAAGCTTCACACTGAAGCTTTCTTT. Translated: CSVEMKLHTEAFF. Full variable domain (missing parts from reference TRBV29-1 and TRBJ1-1): SAVISQKPSRDICQRGTSLTIQCQVDSQVTMMFWYRQQPGQSLTLIATANQGSEATYESGFVIDKFPISRPNLTFSTLTVSNMSPEDSSIYLCSVEMKLHTEAFFGQGTRLTVV.

J is TRBJ1-4 and V is TRBV2, with D possibly being TRBD1 (6 bases). CDR1 and CDR2 (germline): SNHLY, FYNNEI. CDR3 size: 15 residues. Trimming removed 3 bases at V and 9 bases at J, with 17 bases between. CDR3 region: CASSEARGLGKKLFF. The CDR3 coding sequence is TGTGCCAGCAGTGAGGCCAGGGGCTTGGGGAAAAAACTGTTTTTT.

V gene TRBV18 combines with J gene TRBJ1-4; tentative D call: TRBD1 (5 bases). V lost 4 bases to trimming and J lost 8 bases, with 14 bases between them. Per germline, CDR1 KGHSH and CDR2 LQKENI. The CDR3 length is 14 residues. This chain's CDR3 is CASSRDRGEEKLFF. The CDR3 region has the DNA TGTGCCAGCTCACGAGATAGGGGTGAGGAAAAACTGTTTTTT. The whole variable domain, filled in from reference TRBV18 and TRBJ1-4, reads NAGVMQNPRHLVRRRGQEARLRCSPMKGHSHVYWYRQLPEEGLKFMVYLQKENIIDESGMPKERFSAEFPKEGPSILRIQQVVRGDSAAYFCASSRDRGEEKLFFGSGTQLSVL.

CDR3 bases: TGTGCCAGCAGCCAAAGCGGGGGGGCCGCAGATACGCAGTATTTT. Residues: CASSQSGGAADTQYF. The rearrangement links TRBV4-2 to TRBJ2-3, with 10 bases that match TRBD2. Looked up from germline, CDR1 is LGHNA and CDR2 is YNFKEQ. CDR3 size: 15 residues. V lost 2 bases and J lost 4; bases outside the gene matches: 3.

The sample holds a few counts of this clone. At the DNA level, this CDR3 is encoded by other sequences in the same sample as well. V gene TRBV7-3 combines with J gene TRBJ2-1; 8 bases map to TRBD2. Germline lookup yields CDR1 SGHTA and CDR2 FQGTGA. CDR3 length: 15 residues. V dropped 5 bases and J dropped 0; count of bases not matched to a gene: 3. CDR3 sequence reads: CASSPGLASYNEQFF. The CDR3 coding sequence is TGTGCCAGCAGCCCCGGACTAGCCTCCTACAATGAGCAGTTCTTC.

CDR3 in DNA: TGTGCCAGCAGCCTACTCAGGGGATCTGGCAATCAGCCCCAGCATTTT. This encodes CASSLLRGSGNQPQHF. J is TRBJ1-5 and V is TRBV5-6; tentative D call: TRBD1 (6 bases). V lost 4 bases to trimming and J lost 2 bases, with 16 bases between them. CDR1 SGHDT and CDR2 YYEEEE come from the germline V gene. CDR3 length equals 16 residues.

The chain uses TRBV15 and TRBJ2-7; possible D gene TRBD2, 6 bases. CDR1 is LNHNV and CDR2 is YYDKDF in the germline V gene (reference sequence). Trimming removed 1 base from V and 2 bases from J, with 15 bases in between. This CDR3 region has 16 residues. CDR3 residues: CATSRGRSGPTYEQYF. Written as DNA, the CDR3 is TGTGCCACCAGCAGAGGCCGGAGCGGGCCAACCTACGAGCAGTACTTC.